This TCR beta chain was sequenced during a study of cytomegalovirus exposure and HLA in healthy donors. Points from the study as a whole: There were several of the most significant clusters that appeared linked to common viral pathogens in a later analysis. A prior analysis recorded that most TCR beta V segments were productive about 87% or about 30% of the time.

On this clone itself: Its antigen is not identified.

At the time of sampling, donors were nominally healthy, though unrecorded immune exposures were likely. Germline assignment: CDR1 SGHNT and CDR2 YYREEE (reference sequence). The CDR3 has 17 residues. Trimming took off 4 bases at V and 3 bases at J, with 22 bases between the two ends. The PCR contained 60 Vbeta and 13 Jbeta primers. Libraries were prepared by immunoSEQ multiplex PCR; TCRdb keeps only in-frame clonotypes and omits some of them. The sample contains 150,000 to 200,000 clones, around four fifths of which appear only once. This receptor was obtained from a woman aged 45-65 years in good health and CMV-seronegative. The rearrangement uses TRBV5-4 and TRBJ2-5; a possible D gene is TRBD2 (6 bases). Sequencing was done on a sample of PBMCs. The CDR3: CASSLPGSRGKEETQYF. The DNA for the CDR3 is TGTGCCAGCAGCCTCCCAGGTTCTCGGGGGAAGGAAGAGACCCAGTACTTC.